What follows are 9 T cell receptor beta chains derived from one specimen sequenced in a study of blood T cells in healthy people across ages. With a J-beta primer mix and a sample-barcoded 5' primer, a second PCR ran 7 to 11 cycles. A single record per CDR3 protein comes from TCRdb applying MiXCR to the 5' RACE reads. Here the sample spans 550,000 to 650,000 distinct CDR3 sequences, 25% to 30% being singletons. The source material was blood. These receptors all stem from an elderly woman in good health.

This clonotype showed up just a few times. The chain employs TRBV2 and TRBJ1-4; D not resolved. Deletions cut 10 bases from V and 3 bases from J, with 12 bases between. The CDR3 consists of 13 residues. The germline V gene encodes CDR1 SNHLY and CDR2 FYNNEI. CDR3 sequence: CATRGGANEKLFF. The CDR3 DNA follows: TGTGCCACCCGAGGTGGGGCTAATGAAAAACTGTTTTTT.

CDR3 residues: CASSPSGGRYEQFF. As DNA, the CDR3 is TGTGCCAGCAGTCCTAGCGGGGGAAGGTACGAGCAGTTCTTC. The chain combines TRBV6-1 with TRBJ2-1; 10 nucleotides agree with TRBD2. Germline V lookup: CDR1 MNHNS, CDR2 SASEGT. CDR3 length equals 14 residues. With 5 bases clipped from V and 10 bases from J, the junction kept 8 bases outside the gene matches.

This clonotype appeared many times. The chain has TRBV5-1 and TRBJ2-5; D call uncertain. Trimming took off 0 bases at V and 3 bases at J, with 12 bases between the two ends. CDR1 and CDR2 (germline): SGHRS, YFSETQ. This CDR3 spans 15 amino acids. The CDR3: CASSLVARAEETQYF. The CDR3 nucleotides are TGCGCCAGCAGCTTGGTTGCTAGGGCGGAAGAGACCCAGTACTTC.

This chain joins TRBV5-1 and TRBJ2-3; D is possibly TRBD2 (6 bases). The CDR3 consists of 17 residues. V was cut by 0 bases and J by 0 bases, with 14 bases left in between. Per germline, CDR1 SGHRS and CDR2 YFSETQ. CDR3 bases: TGCGCCAGCAGCTTGGGGGGGAGCGGGTCCAGCACAGATACGCAGTATTTT. Protein product: CASSLGGSGSSTDTQYF.

This clonotype was observed at least ten times. The chain uses TRBV20-1 and TRBJ1-1; no clear D. V lost 2 bases and J 1 base, leaving 8 bases between the germline ends. CDR3 length: 13 residues. Germline loops: CDR1 DFQATT, CDR2 SNEGSKA (reference sequence). The CDR3, as DNA: TGCAGTGCTAGACGGGAGACGAACACTGAAGCTTTCTTT. Translated, it gives CSARRETNTEAFF.

The CDR3 loop reads CASSIGTEGNEKLFF. CDR3 in DNA: TGTGCCAGTAGTATTGGGACAGAGGGTAATGAAAAACTGTTTTTT. This chain links TRBV19 with TRBJ1-4; 7 bases agree with TRBD1. Per the germline V gene, CDR1 is LNHDA and CDR2 is SQIVND (reference sequence). V gave up 3 bases and J gave up 4 bases; unmatched junction bases: 5. The CDR3 loop spans 15 amino acids.

The chain uses TRBV5-1 and TRBJ1-1, with a possible D match to TRBD1 (6 bases). CDR3 length: 15 amino acids. The germline gives CDR1 SGHRS, CDR2 YFSETQ. V lost 0 bases to trimming and J lost 4 bases, with 13 bases between them. The CDR3 nucleotides read TGCGCCAGCAGCTTGGATGGGGGCGGCGGCACTGAAGCTTTCTTT. It yields the protein CASSLDGGGGTEAFF.

Ten or more counts support this clonotype. The chain employs TRBV5-4 and TRBJ2-5, with 10 bases identical to TRBD2. CDR1 and CDR2 (germline): SGHNT, YYREEE (reference sequence). The CDR3 has 15 residues. Trimming took 4 bases from V and 2 from J; bases not matched to a gene: 5. The CDR3 coding sequence is TGTGCCAGCAGCCCTACTAGCGGGGAGCAAGAGACCCAGTACTTC. Protein product: CASSPTSGEQETQYF.

V and J are TRBV9 and TRBJ1-2; D call uncertain. CDR3 length: 16 residues. The V end lost 1 base, the J end lost 0 bases, and 13 bases lay between the germline ends. Germline V gives CDR1 SGDLS, CDR2 YYNGEE. Written as DNA, the CDR3 is TGTGCCAGCAGCGTAACTGCTAGGACCCCTAACTATGGCTACACCTTC. Translated, it gives CASSVTARTPNYGYTF.